Listed here are 17 T cell receptor beta chains from one sample, sequenced in a study of CD4 T cells in relation to SARS-CoV-2 and coronaviruses. Method: immunoSEQ multiplex PCR; TCRdb's copy keeps in-frame clones and lacks some. The table lists about 56,000 clones, about 92% of them singletons, with around 0.43% in the top ten. Sequenced: naive CD4+ T cells from PBMCs. Described subset: naive CD4+ T cells isolated by negative enrichment. These receptors were obtained from an adult with COVID-19.

V is TRBV28 and J is TRBJ2-3; D is perhaps TRBD1 or TRBD2 (5 bases each). The V gene's germline CDR1 is MDHEN and CDR2 SYDVKM. This CDR3 is 17 amino acids long. Trimming left V 4 bases short and J 1 base short, with 18 bases between. The CDR3 sequence: CASSSRFWGSRTDTQYF. CDR3 in DNA: TGTGCCAGCAGTTCGAGATTTTGGGGGAGTCGCACAGATACGCAGTATTTT.

This sequence joins TRBV5-1 and TRBJ2-3; 8 bases match TRBD2. The CDR3 covers 15 residues. The trim removed 3 bases at V and 0 bases at J, leaving 3 bases unmatched. Germline CDR1 reads SGHRS; CDR2 reads YFSETQ. In nucleotides, the CDR3 is TGCGCCAGCAGCTATCTAGCGGGTAGCACAGATACGCAGTATTTT. It encodes CASSYLAGSTDTQYF.

The V and J genes are TRBV9 and TRBJ2-2, with 7 bases aligning to TRBD1. Trimming took 2 bases from V and 6 from J; bases not matched to a gene: 4. The germline CDR1 and CDR2 sequences are SGDLS and YYNGEE. This CDR3 has 14 amino acids. In nucleotides, the CDR3 is TGTGCCAGCAGCGTTACAGGGGTCGCCGGGGAGCTGTTTTTT. This sequence encodes CASSVTGVAGELFF.

The chain combines TRBV28 with TRBJ2-2; TRBD2 agrees at 10 bases. The CDR3 totals 15 residues. The ends lost 10 bases at V and 2 bases at J; junction bases unmatched: 7. Germline CDR1 MDHEN, CDR2 SYDVKM. The CDR3 is CATLAGGSNTGELFF. The CDR3 DNA reads as TGTGCCACTTTAGCGGGAGGAAGTAACACCGGGGAGCTGTTTTTT.

V and J are TRBV5-6 and TRBJ1-2; D not certain. Germline CDR1 and CDR2: SGHDT and YYEEEE. V was clipped by 7 bases and J by 4 bases, with 11 bases between them. This CDR3 region has 12 residues. CDR3 sequence reads: CASVSGPYGYTF. DNA of the CDR3: TGTGCCAGCGTCTCCGGGCCCTATGGCTACACCTTC.

J is TRBJ1-1 and V is TRBV19; weak D call: TRBD1 (5 bases). The CDR3 runs 15 residues. Trimming removed 7 bases from V and 2 bases from J, with 17 bases in between. The germline V gene has CDR1 LNHDA and CDR2 SQIVND (reference sequence). The DNA for the CDR3 is TGTGCCAGTAATAGTAAGGAGGGGCGAAACACTGAAGCTTTCTTT. This sequence encodes CASNSKEGRNTEAFF.

The chain has TRBV4-2 and TRBJ1-6; 7 positions agree with TRBD1. Germline-derived CDR1 and CDR2 are LGHNA and YNFKEQ. V lost 0 bases, J lost 1 base, and 15 bases stayed unmatched. The CDR3 runs 21 residues. Here the CDR3 reads CASSQDWIQGRAGSYNSPLHF. CDR3 in DNA: TGTGCCAGCAGCCAAGATTGGATACAGGGGAGGGCCGGGTCCTATAATTCACCCCTCCACTTT.

The chain's CDR3 is CASSIIGGGGVKGYTF. The CDR3 bases are TGTGCCAGTAGTATCATCGGCGGCGGTGGGGTGAAAGGCTACACCTTC. The rearrangement links TRBV19 to TRBJ1-2; D is undetermined. Between the trimmed V and J ends, which lost 3 bases and 8 bases, there was a span of 22 bases. The CDR3 is made up of 16 amino acids. The germline V gene encodes CDR1 LNHDA and CDR2 SQIVND (reference sequence).

V is TRBV2 and J is TRBJ2-1, with 7 bases lining up with TRBD2. Per the germline V gene, CDR1 is SNHLY and CDR2 is FYNNEI. V shed 3 bases, J shed 9 bases, and the junction held 17 bases outside the gene matches. The CDR3 runs 17 residues. The CDR3 DNA reads as TGTGCCAGCAGTGACCTAAAGAGGGGACTAACTACAGGTGAGCAGTTCTTC. This codes for CASSDLKRGLTTGEQFF.

This chain connects TRBV19 to TRBJ2-1, with 7 bases identical to TRBD1. Trimming at V came to 3 bases and at J to 9 bases, leaving 11 bases not matched to a gene. This CDR3 spans 15 amino acids. Germline V gives CDR1 LNHDA, CDR2 SQIVND (reference sequence). Here the CDR3 DNA reads TGTGCCAGTAGTATGACCGGGACAGCTGGAGGTGAGCAGTTCTTC. Translated, it gives CASSMTGTAGGEQFF. Using reference TRBV19 and TRBJ2-1 for the parts outside the CDR3, the full variable domain is DGGITQSPKYLFRKEGQNVTLSCEQNLNHDAMYWYRQDPGQGLRLIYYSQIVNDFQKGDIAEGYSVSREKKESFPLTVTSAQKNPTAFYLCASSMTGTAGGEQFFGPGTRLTVL.

The CDR3 spells CATSRDPQGPQHF. CDR3 coding DNA: TGTGCCACCAGCAGAGATCCCCAGGGGCCTCAGCATTTT. This chain links TRBV15 with TRBJ1-5; TRBD1 is a possible D gene (6 bases). V was shortened by 0 bases and J by 13 bases, with 13 bases between the two germline ends. Germline lookup yields CDR1 LNHNV and CDR2 YYDKDF (reference sequence). This CDR3 comprises 13 residues.

The gene calls are TRBV10-3 and TRBJ1-3, with D perhaps matching TRBD1 (5 bases). Germline CDR1 and CDR2: ENHRY and SYGVKD. V lost 6 bases and J 4 bases, leaving 10 bases between the germline ends. This CDR3 spans 13 amino acids. CDR3 in amino acids: CAIREGPGNTIYF. The CDR3 DNA is TGTGCCATCAGAGAGGGGCCCGGAAACACCATATATTTT.

CDR3 residues: CASSLKRDFEQFF. The CDR3 region has the DNA TGCGCCAGCAGCCTAAAGCGGGATTTTGAGCAGTTCTTC. V gene TRBV5-1 combines with J gene TRBJ2-1, with 7 positions matching TRBD2. The CDR3 runs to 13 residues. Germline CDR1 SGHRS, CDR2 YFSETQ. Trimming took 4 bases from V and 9 from J; bases not matched to a gene: 7.

This chain uses TRBV28 with TRBJ1-1; D may be TRBD1 (5 bases). V dropped 8 bases and J dropped 0 bases, with 13 bases sitting between them. The CDR3 is 14 residues long. Germline-derived CDR1 and CDR2 are MDHEN and SYDVKM. The CDR3 spells CASAMTALNTEAFF. The CDR3 nucleotides read TGTGCCAGCGCAATGACAGCGCTGAACACTGAAGCTTTCTTT.

The rearrangement links TRBV19 to TRBJ1-5; tentative D call: TRBD1 (6 bases). Deletions cut 7 bases from V and 2 bases from J, with 21 bases between. The germline V gene has CDR1 LNHDA and CDR2 SQIVND (reference sequence). The CDR3 length is 17 residues. CDR3 sequence (DNA): TGTGCCAGTAATAGGGGGGGGATCGGGGAGGGCAATCAGCCCCAGCATTTT. This codes for CASNRGGIGEGNQPQHF.

The chain uses TRBV4-1 and TRBJ2-1; no clear D. The CDR3 covers 15 residues. Germline V gene data show CDR1 as MGHRA and CDR2 as YSYEKL. V was trimmed by 4 bases and J by 5 bases, leaving 15 bases between them. CDR3 amino acids: CASSPWGSADNEQFF. CDR3 nucleotide sequence: TGCGCCAGCAGCCCATGGGGAAGCGCGGACAATGAGCAGTTCTTC.

The genes are TRBV4-1 and TRBJ2-1, with unresolved D. The CDR3 loop spans 16 amino acids. V was clipped by 3 bases and J by 5 bases, with 17 bases between them. The germline V gene has CDR1 MGHRA and CDR2 YSYEKL. The CDR3 DNA reads as TGCGCCAGCAGCCATCTAAGCAAAGCGTCCCACAATGAGCAGTTCTTC. Amino acids: CASSHLSKASHNEQFF.